These 23 T cell receptor beta chains were sequenced from one sample in a study of blood T cells in healthy people across ages. Sample-barcoded 5' priming and a J-beta primer mix drove a second PCR of about 7 to 12 cycles. TCRdb called the 5' RACE reads again in MiXCR, with one record for every CDR3 protein. The sample contains approximately 760,000 distinct CDR3 sequences, around 25% of which appear only once. This sample also appeared in a second study, on T cells of mothers and their children.

The specimen sequenced was blood. The origin of the receptors is a boy younger than 18 in good health.

The chain joins TRBV7-9 to TRBJ1-4; weak D call: TRBD1 (6 bases). Germline assignment: CDR1 SEHNR and CDR2 FQNEAQ (reference sequence). V lost 2 bases and J lost 8, with 15 bases in between. The CDR3 totals 15 residues. CDR3 amino acids: CASSLRNRDVEKLFF. CDR3 in DNA: TGTGCCAGCAGCTTACGCAACAGGGATGTAGAAAAACTGTTTTTT.

The chain joins TRBV28 to TRBJ2-1; 8 bases map to TRBD1. CDR1 and CDR2 (germline): MDHEN, SYDVKM. J gave up 12 bases and V 2 bases, and 9 bases lay outside the gene matches. There are 14 residues in the CDR3. The DNA for the CDR3 is TGTGCCAGCAGTTTACCGAACGGACAGGGAGGGCAGTTCTTC. The encoded protein is CASSLPNGQGGQFF.

The genes are TRBV6-5 and TRBJ1-4; D might be TRBD1 (5 bases). This CDR3 contains 14 residues. Germline V gene lookup returns CDR1 MNHEY and CDR2 SVGAGI. Trimming stripped 6 bases from V and 10 bases from J, with 18 bases between. CDR3 residues: CASRPEPGVGKLFF. CDR3 nucleotide sequence: TGTGCCAGCAGGCCCGAGCCGGGGGTGGGAAAACTGTTTTTT.

J is TRBJ2-4 and V is TRBV27, with 10 bases matching TRBD1. The CDR3 sequence is 17 residues long. Germline-derived CDR1 and CDR2 are MNHEY and SMNVEV (reference sequence). The J segment lost 8 bases and the V segment lost 4 bases, leaving 14 bases of the junction unmatched. The CDR3 spells CASSYQLPGQGSHIQYF. Written as DNA, the CDR3 is TGTGCCAGCAGTTACCAGCTTCCGGGACAGGGGTCCCACATTCAGTACTTC.

The gene calls are TRBV4-1 and TRBJ1-1, with 10 bases identical to TRBD1. CDR1 is MGHRA and CDR2 is YSYEKL in the germline V gene. With V trimmed by 3 bases and J by 5 bases, 3 bases remained unmatched. The CDR3 spans 14 residues. The CDR3 sequence is CASSQTGGRTEAFF. DNA of the CDR3: TGCGCCAGCAGCCAGACAGGGGGCCGGACTGAAGCTTTCTTT.

CDR3 residues: CASSLNRHEGYTF. CDR3 DNA: TGTGCCAGCAGCTTAAATCGGCACGAGGGCTACACCTTC. The chain uses TRBV7-2 and TRBJ1-2; D gene uncertain. This CDR3 is 13 amino acids long. The germline V and J ends were trimmed by 2 bases and 8 bases, with 12 bases remaining between them. CDR1 SGHTA and CDR2 FQGNSA come from the germline V gene.

The CDR3 bases are TGTGCCAGCTCACCGACAGGGGCTAACTACGAGCAGTACTTC. Protein sequence: CASSPTGANYEQYF. The J gene is TRBJ2-7, the V gene TRBV18; 8 bases align to TRBD1. CDR3 length: 14 residues. V lost 3 bases, J lost 3 bases, and 4 bases stayed unmatched. Germline CDR1 reads KGHSH; CDR2 reads LQKENI.

This chain connects TRBV18 to TRBJ2-6; possibly TRBD2 for D (5 bases). There are 19 residues in the CDR3. Germline loops: CDR1 KGHSH, CDR2 LQKENI. V was pared by 4 bases and J by 0 bases, with 19 bases between. DNA of the CDR3: TGTGCCAGCTCACGGAGCCTAACACACGGGGACTCTGGGGCCAACGTCCTGACTTTC. Translation: CASSRSLTHGDSGANVLTF.

This clonotype showed up just a few times. The chain combines TRBV16 with TRBJ1-1; D not certain. The germline V gene has CDR1 KGHSY and CDR2 FQNENV. CDR3 length equals 13 residues. V dropped 5 bases and J dropped 4 bases, with 11 bases sitting between them. CDR3 coding DNA: TGTGCCAGCAGCTACGCCGCGGGCACTGAAGCTTTCTTT. Encoded protein: CASSYAAGTEAFF.

V gene TRBV27 combines with J gene TRBJ1-4; D possibly corresponds to TRBD1 (6 bases). V lost 5 bases to trimming and J lost 4 bases, with 14 bases between them. The CDR3 contains 15 residues. Per germline, CDR1 MNHEY and CDR2 SMNVEV (reference sequence). CDR3 nucleotide sequence: TGTGCCAGCAGTCTTGCCGGACAGAATAATGAAAAACTGTTTTTT. It is translated as CASSLAGQNNEKLFF.

The chain combines TRBV7-2 with TRBJ2-7; D uncertain. The V end lost 1 base, the J end lost 6 bases, and 10 bases lay between the germline ends. CDR3 length: 13 amino acids. The germline gives CDR1 SGHTA, CDR2 FQGNSA. The CDR3 sequence is CASSLGVAAEQYF. CDR3 sequence (DNA): TGTGCCAGCAGCTTAGGAGTCGCGGCCGAGCAGTACTTC.

This clonotype was seen a few times. V and J are TRBV6-2 or TRBV6-3 and TRBJ2-5; tentatively, D is TRBD1 or TRBD2 (5 bases each). CDR1 and CDR2 from the germline V gene are MNHEY and SVGEGT. Trimming cost V 7 bases and J 5 bases, with 17 bases left between them. The CDR3 spans 14 residues. The CDR3 loop is CASTPSGGRETQYF. CDR3 in DNA: TGTGCCAGCACCCCCAGTGGGGGTCGGGAGACCCAGTACTTC.

This clonotype was counted a few times. The chain recombines TRBV27 with TRBJ1-2, with 8 bases aligning to TRBD1. Looked up from germline, CDR1 is MNHEY and CDR2 is SMNVEV (reference sequence). The CDR3 extends over 19 amino acids. V lost 2 bases and J lost 0; bases outside the gene matches: 14. CDR3 in DNA: TGTGCCAGCAGTTTAACTGTCCTGGACAGGGTTGCAACTAACTATGGCTACACCTTC. This encodes CASSLTVLDRVATNYGYTF.

The chain recombines TRBV5-5 with TRBJ2-1; TRBD2 aligns across 8 bases. Germline V gene sequence: CDR1 SGHKS, CDR2 YYEKEE (reference sequence). The CDR3 covers 14 residues. The V gene end was trimmed by 1 base and the J gene end by 6 bases; junction bases not matched to a gene: 3. CDR3 in DNA: TGTGCCAGCAGCTTGAGCGGGAGCGGCAATGAGCAGTTCTTC. Encoded protein: CASSLSGSGNEQFF.

A single count supports this clonotype. The rearrangement uses TRBV11-2 and TRBJ2-1; D is perhaps TRBD1 or TRBD2 (5 bases each). CDR3 length: 14 amino acids. Germline CDR1 is SGHAT and CDR2 is FQNNGV. Deletions cut 5 bases from V and 7 bases from J, with 15 bases between. The CDR3 sequence is CASSPWVGGNEQFF. In nucleotides, the CDR3 is TGTGCCAGCAGCCCCTGGGTTGGGGGAAATGAGCAGTTCTTC.

This clonotype was seen a few times. V gene TRBV7-9 combines with J gene TRBJ2-1, with no clear D. The CDR3 extends over 17 amino acids. The germline gives CDR1 SEHNR, CDR2 FQNEAQ (reference sequence). V lost 0 bases to trimming and J lost 0 bases, with 12 bases between them. The CDR3 bases are TGTGCCAGCAGCTTAGCCTCTATCGGATTCTCCTACAATGAGCAGTTCTTC. Protein: CASSLASIGFSYNEQFF.

Notes on this clonotype: Since no conserved phenylalanine or tryptophan closes the CDR3, a read error is the likely cause. The chain uses TRBV5-6 and TRBJ2-2, with unresolved D. Between the trimmed V and J ends, which lost 5 bases and 4 bases, there was a span of 18 bases. This CDR3 region has 16 residues. From germline, CDR1 is SGHDT and CDR2 YYEEEE. The CDR3 loop reads CASSQLPYGPTGELFV. DNA of the CDR3: TGTGCCAGCAGTCAACTGCCATACGGGCCCACCGGGGAGCTGTTTGTT.

In its sample, this clonotype was seen a few times. The chain is built from TRBV2 and TRBJ2-1, with 12 bases matching TRBD2. CDR3 length: 15 amino acids. Germline loops: CDR1 SNHLY, CDR2 FYNNEI. V was clipped by 6 bases and J by 8 bases; unmatched bases: 8. The chain's CDR3 is CASSALAGGRYEQFF. The DNA for the CDR3 is TGTGCCAGCAGCGCTCTAGCGGGGGGGCGGTATGAGCAGTTCTTC.

This clonotype was counted only a few times. V and J are TRBV6-2 or TRBV6-3 and TRBJ2-2; D gene unclear. CDR3 length: 13 amino acids. Germline values: CDR1 MNHEY, CDR2 SVGEGT. Trimming took 6 bases from V and 3 from J, leaving 8 bases between them. In DNA, the CDR3 is TGTGCCAGCAGATTTGTGTACACCGGGGAGCTGTTTTTT. As protein: CASRFVYTGELFF.

The gene calls are TRBV12-3 or TRBV12-4 and TRBJ2-7, with D perhaps assigned TRBD1 or TRBD2 (5 bases each). Trimming took 6 bases from V and 2 from J, leaving 14 bases between them. The CDR3 runs 14 residues. CDR3 bases: TGTGCCAGCAGCCACGGGACCTGGCCCTACGAGCAGTACTTC. Protein product: CASSHGTWPYEQYF.

The rearrangement uses TRBV28 and TRBJ1-2, with 7 bases lining up with TRBD1. The CDR3 runs to 16 residues. J gave up 1 base and V 4 bases, and 9 bases lay outside the gene matches. Germline V gene sequence: CDR1 MDHEN, CDR2 SYDVKM. Here the CDR3 reads CASSSPGTAFNYGYTF. The DNA for the CDR3 is TGTGCCAGCAGTTCACCCGGGACAGCATTTAACTATGGCTACACCTTC.

This clonotype appeared a few times. The chain links TRBV5-1 to TRBJ2-3; 7 nucleotides match TRBD2. Germline V gene data show CDR1 as SGHRS and CDR2 as YFSETQ. This CDR3 is 15 amino acids long. The trim removed 4 bases at V and 3 bases at J, leaving 8 bases unmatched. The chain's CDR3 is CASSLGGVGTDTQYF. The CDR3 DNA is TGCGCCAGCAGCCTGGGAGGGGTTGGAACAGATACGCAGTATTTT.

This rearrangement joins TRBV20-1 to TRBJ1-1; TRBD1 might be the D (5 bases). This CDR3 contains 15 residues. Germline V gene lookup returns CDR1 DFQATT and CDR2 SNEGSKA (reference sequence). V lost 0 bases, J lost 4 bases, and 15 bases lay in between. The CDR3 protein is CSARELGRAGTEAFF. In nucleotides, the CDR3 is TGCAGTGCTAGAGAACTCGGCAGGGCGGGCACTGAAGCTTTCTTT.